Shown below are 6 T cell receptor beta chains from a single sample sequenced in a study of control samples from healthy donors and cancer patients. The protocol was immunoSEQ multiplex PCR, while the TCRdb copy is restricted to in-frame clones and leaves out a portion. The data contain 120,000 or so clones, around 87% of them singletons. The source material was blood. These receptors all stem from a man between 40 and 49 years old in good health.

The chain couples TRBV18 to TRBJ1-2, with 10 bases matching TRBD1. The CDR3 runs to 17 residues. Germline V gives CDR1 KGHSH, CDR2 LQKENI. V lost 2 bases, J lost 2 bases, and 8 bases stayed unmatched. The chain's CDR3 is CASSPKTGGAQNYGYTF. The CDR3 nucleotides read TGTGCCAGCTCACCAAAGACAGGGGGCGCCCAAAACTATGGCTACACCTTC.

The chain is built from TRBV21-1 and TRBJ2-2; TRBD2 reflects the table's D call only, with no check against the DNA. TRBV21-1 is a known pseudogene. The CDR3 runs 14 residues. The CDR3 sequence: CASSKKERTGELFF. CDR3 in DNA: TGTGCCAGCAGCAAAAAGGAGAGGACCGGGGAGCTGTTTTTT.

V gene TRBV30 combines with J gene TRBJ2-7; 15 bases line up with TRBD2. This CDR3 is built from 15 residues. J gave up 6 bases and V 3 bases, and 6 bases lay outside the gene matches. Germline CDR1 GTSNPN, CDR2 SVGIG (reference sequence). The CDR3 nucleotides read TGTGCCTGGAGCCAAAGGGGACTAGCGGGGGGCGAGCAGTACTTC. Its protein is CAWSQRGLAGGEQYF.

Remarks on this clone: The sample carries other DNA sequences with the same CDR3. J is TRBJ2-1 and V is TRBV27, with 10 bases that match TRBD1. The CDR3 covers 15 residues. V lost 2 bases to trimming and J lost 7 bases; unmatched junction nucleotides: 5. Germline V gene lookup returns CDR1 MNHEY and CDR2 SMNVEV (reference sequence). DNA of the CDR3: TGTGCCAGCAGTTTACGGAGACAGGGGGCTAATGAGCAGTTCTTC. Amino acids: CASSLRRQGANEQFF.

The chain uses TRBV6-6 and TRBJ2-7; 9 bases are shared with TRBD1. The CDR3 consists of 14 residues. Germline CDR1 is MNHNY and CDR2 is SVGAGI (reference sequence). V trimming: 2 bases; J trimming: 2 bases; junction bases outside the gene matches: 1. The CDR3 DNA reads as TGTGCCAGCAGTTACGGGACAGGGACCTACGAGCAGTACTTC. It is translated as CASSYGTGTYEQYF.

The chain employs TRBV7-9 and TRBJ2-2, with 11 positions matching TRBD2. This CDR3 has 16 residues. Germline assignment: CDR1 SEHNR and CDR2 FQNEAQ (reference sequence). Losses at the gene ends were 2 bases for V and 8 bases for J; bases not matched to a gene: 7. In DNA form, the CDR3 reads TGTGCCAGCAGCTTACGACTAGCGGGGCCAATTGGGGAGCTGTTTTTT. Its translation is CASSLRLAGPIGELFF.